Following are 20 T cell receptor beta chains from one sample sequenced in a study of OX40 agonist ivuxolimab in advanced cancers. Here immunoSEQ multiplex PCR was the method, and the copy in TCRdb shows in-frame clones only, minus some. The top ten hold less than 1% of the sample, which has more than 95,000 clones, 70% to 90% seen once. This material consisted of CD4+ or CD8+ T cells sorted from blood, taken in a trial of the OX40 agonist ivuxolimab. The receptor set was obtained from an adult with an advanced solid tumor such as melanoma, head and neck, liver or kidney cancer.

CDR3: CASSQHGGAGETQYF. CDR3 nucleotides: TGTGCCAGCAGCCAACACGGGGGGGCCGGTGAGACCCAGTACTTC. The chain carries TRBV7-9 and TRBJ2-5; TRBD2 matches at 8 bases. This CDR3 has 15 amino acids. The J segment lost 5 bases and the V segment lost 5 bases, leaving 10 bases of the junction unmatched. CDR1 is SEHNR, CDR2 FQNEAQ, per germline (reference sequence).

The gene calls are TRBV28 and TRBJ1-2, with a possible D match to TRBD1 (6 bases). CDR3 length: 13 amino acids. Germline V gives CDR1 MDHEN, CDR2 SYDVKM. V was trimmed by 6 bases and J by 4 bases, leaving 12 bases between them. DNA of the CDR3: TGTGCCAGCAGCTGGGGGCGCTTCTATGGCTACACCTTC. Encoded protein: CASSWGRFYGYTF.

This chain joins TRBV7-2 and TRBJ2-2; TRBD2 matches 7 bases. Germline values: CDR1 SGHTA, CDR2 FQGNSA. The V gene end was trimmed by 2 bases and the J gene end by 3 bases; junction bases not matched to a gene: 15. The CDR3 extends over 19 amino acids. The CDR3 DNA follows: TGTGCCAGCAGCTTAAAGAGCTCACAAGCGGGGTACTACACCGGGGAGCTGTTTTTT. It yields the protein CASSLKSSQAGYYTGELFF.

CDR3 region: CASSKGGGNNEQFF. In DNA form, the CDR3 reads TGTGCCAGCAGCAAAGGAGGTGGGAACAATGAGCAGTTCTTC. J is TRBJ2-1 and V is TRBV21-1. TRBV21-1 is listed as a pseudogene. The length of the CDR3 is 14 residues.

A single count supports this clone. The J gene is TRBJ2-7, the V gene TRBV7-9; 7 nucleotides match TRBD1. CDR1 is SEHNR and CDR2 is FQNEAQ in the germline V gene (reference sequence). CDR3 length: 12 residues. Trimming removed 8 bases from V and 0 bases from J; junction bases left unmatched: 1. Here the CDR3 reads CASGTDSYEQYF. CDR3 nucleotide sequence: TGTGCCAGCGGGACAGACTCCTACGAGCAGTACTTC.

The chain couples TRBV28 to TRBJ2-1; a possible D gene is TRBD1 (5 bases). The CDR3 runs 14 residues. The V end lost 8 bases, the J end lost 4 bases, and 15 bases lay between the germline ends. Germline V lookup: CDR1 MDHEN, CDR2 SYDVKM. The CDR3 region has the DNA TGTGCCAGCCACAGGACCGCCGGATACAATGAGCAGTTCTTC. This encodes CASHRTAGYNEQFF.

This rearrangement joins TRBV5-6 to TRBJ2-1, with D possibly TRBD2 on 6 matching bases. The CDR3 spans 14 residues. Trimming stripped 6 bases from V and 4 bases from J, with 14 bases between. In germline, CDR1 is SGHDT, CDR2 YYEEEE. The CDR3 DNA reads TGTGCCAGCACCGTACCTAGCGCTTACAATGAGCAGTTCTTC. This translates into CASTVPSAYNEQFF. Filled out from reference TRBV5-6 and TRBJ2-1, the complete variable domain reads DAGVTQSPTHLIKTRGQQVTLRCSPKSGHDTVSWYQQALGQGPQFIFQYYEEEERQRGNFPDRFSGHQFPNYSSELNVNALLLGDSALYLCASTVPSAYNEQFFGPGTRLTVL.

The CDR3 DNA reads as TGTGCCAGCGGGACTAGCGCTCGCGAGCAGTACTTC. Its translation: CASGTSAREQYF. This sequence joins TRBV28 and TRBJ2-7; 10 bases are shared with TRBD2. The CDR3 has 12 residues. J gave up 6 bases and V 8 bases, and 4 bases lay outside the gene matches. Per germline, CDR1 MDHEN and CDR2 SYDVKM.

The sample holds a few counts of this clone. The rearrangement joins TRBV11-1 to TRBJ2-7; D gene uncertain. CDR1 SGHAT and CDR2 FQDESV come from the germline V gene (reference sequence). The CDR3 has 12 amino acids. Between the trimmed V and J ends, which lost 1 base and 9 bases, there was a span of 10 bases. CDR3 protein: CASSLGLTGQYF. CDR3 bases: TGTGCCAGCAGCTTAGGCCTGACGGGGCAGTACTTC.

V and J are TRBV5-6 and TRBJ2-5; 10 nucleotides agree with TRBD1. Germline V gene lookup returns CDR1 SGHDT and CDR2 YYEEEE. J lost 3 bases, V lost 4 bases, and 6 bases had no gene match. CDR3 length: 15 amino acids. Here the CDR3 DNA reads TGTGCCAGCAGCCGAACTGGGACAGGGGAAGAGACCCAGTACTTC. Translation gives CASSRTGTGEETQYF.

The chain recombines TRBV18 with TRBJ2-3; D possibly corresponds to TRBD1 (5 bases). The germline V gene has CDR1 KGHSH and CDR2 LQKENI. V was pared by 0 bases and J by 3 bases, with 13 bases between. The CDR3 is 16 amino acids. DNA of the CDR3: TGTGCCAGCTCACCACCGGGGCTTAGTCAGACAGATACGCAGTATTTT. Its protein product is CASSPPGLSQTDTQYF.

The chain employs TRBV14 and TRBJ2-3; possible D gene TRBD2, 6 bases. The ends were cut back, 1 base at V and 8 bases at J, with 7 bases in the middle. Germline V gene lookup returns CDR1 SGHDN and CDR2 FVKESK. This CDR3 spans 12 amino acids. DNA for the CDR3: TGTGCCAGCAGCCAAGGGGGACTTACGCAGTATTTT. Its translation is CASSQGGLTQYF.

The chain has TRBV28 and TRBJ2-1, with D perhaps matching TRBD1 or TRBD2 (6 bases each). Trimming pared 8 bases from V and 4 bases from J, leaving 12 bases between. Germline V gene data show CDR1 as MDHEN and CDR2 as SYDVKM. The CDR3 contains 13 residues. The DNA of the CDR3 is TGTGCCAGCGGGGGGCATCCGTACAATGAGCAGTTCTTC. Translated, it gives CASGGHPYNEQFF.

The V and J genes are TRBV7-2 and TRBJ2-2, with D perhaps assigned TRBD1 or TRBD2 (5 bases each). The CDR3 sequence is 12 residues long. Germline V lookup: CDR1 SGHTA, CDR2 FQGNSA. The V and J ends lost 5 bases and 7 bases respectively, with 8 bases between them. CDR3 sequence: CASSEGIGELFF. CDR3 nucleotide sequence: TGTGCCAGCAGCGAGGGGATCGGGGAGCTGTTTTTT.

The rearrangement joins TRBV4-1 to TRBJ1-5; D call uncertain. V dropped 0 bases and J dropped 4 bases, with 10 bases sitting between them. Germline V gene sequence: CDR1 MGHRA, CDR2 YSYEKL. The CDR3 is 15 amino acids. CDR3 DNA: TGCGCCAGCAGCCAAGAAGGGCAGAATAATCAGCCCCAGCATTTT. Translation gives CASSQEGQNNQPQHF.

The sample holds one count of this clone. The chain links TRBV28 to TRBJ1-2; D remains unclear. Looked up from germline, CDR1 is MDHEN and CDR2 is SYDVKM. The CDR3 length is 12 residues. The CDR3 DNA sequence: TGTGCGCACGAGGGCACAAACTATGGCTACACCTTC. Protein product: CAHEGTNYGYTF.

This chain uses TRBV4-1 with TRBJ2-7; perhaps TRBD2 as D (5 bases). Germline V gives CDR1 MGHRA, CDR2 YSYEKL. The CDR3 extends over 15 amino acids. The V and J ends lost 0 bases and 4 bases respectively, with 13 bases between them. CDR3 in amino acids: CASSQEAARYYEQYF. The CDR3, as DNA: TGCGCCAGCAGCCAAGAAGCGGCCAGGTATTACGAGCAGTACTTC.

In this sample, this clone turned up once. This chain connects TRBV4-2 to TRBJ2-1; possible D gene TRBD1, 6 bases. Per the germline V gene, CDR1 is LGHNA and CDR2 is YNFKEQ. The CDR3 runs to 17 residues. Trimming pared 4 bases from V and 5 bases from J, leaving 21 bases between. CDR3 sequence: CASSPDTGARGHNEQFF. As DNA, the CDR3 is TGTGCCAGCAGCCCCGACACTGGGGCCAGGGGACACAATGAGCAGTTCTTC.

This chain connects TRBV7-2 to TRBJ2-5, with 10 bases aligning to TRBD2. This CDR3 contains 15 residues. J was trimmed by 7 bases and V by 2 bases; bases with no gene match: 7. Germline CDR1 and CDR2: SGHTA and FQGNSA. The CDR3 DNA follows: TGTGCCAGCAGCTTACTAGCGGGGGCTAGAGGGACCCAGTACTTC. It yields the protein CASSLLAGARGTQYF.

This rearrangement joins TRBV6-4 to TRBJ2-1; D is unclear. V was clipped by 2 bases and J by 6 bases, with 5 bases between them. The germline gives CDR1 MRHNA, CDR2 SNTAGT. This CDR3 region has 12 residues. CDR3 residues: CASSDQFNEQFF. The CDR3 nucleotides read TGTGCCAGCAGTGACCAATTCAATGAGCAGTTCTTC.